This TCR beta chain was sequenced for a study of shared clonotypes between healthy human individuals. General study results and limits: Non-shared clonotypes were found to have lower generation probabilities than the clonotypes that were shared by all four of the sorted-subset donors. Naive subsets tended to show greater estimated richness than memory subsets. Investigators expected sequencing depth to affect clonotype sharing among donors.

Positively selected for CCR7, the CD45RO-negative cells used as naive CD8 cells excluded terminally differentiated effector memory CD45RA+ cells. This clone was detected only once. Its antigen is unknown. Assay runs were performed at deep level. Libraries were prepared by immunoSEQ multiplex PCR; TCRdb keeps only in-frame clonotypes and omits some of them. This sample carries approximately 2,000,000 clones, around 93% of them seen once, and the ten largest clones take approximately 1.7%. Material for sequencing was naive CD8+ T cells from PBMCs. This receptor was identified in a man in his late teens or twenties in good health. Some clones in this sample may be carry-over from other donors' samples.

The CDR3 bases are TGTGCCAGCAGCTCCTGGTTTGAAACTAATGAAAAACTGTTTTTT. It codes for CASSSWFETNEKLFF. The V and J genes are TRBV6-5 and TRBJ1-4; D gene ambiguous. Trimming took off 6 bases at V and 1 base at J, with 12 bases between the two ends. The germline V gene encodes CDR1 MNHEY and CDR2 SVGAGI. There are 15 residues in the CDR3.